Reported below is one TCR beta chain. V shed 3 bases and J 4 bases; nucleotides not matched to a gene: 13. The germline V gene encodes CDR1 SGHDT and CDR2 YYEEEE. This CDR3 has 19 residues. Sequencing used immunoSEQ multiplex PCR; TCRdb keeps in-frame clones, though not all of them. This sample yields over 45,000 clones, of which roughly 90% are seen a single time; more than 1.5% belongs to the top ten. The sample belongs to a study of T cell changes during pregnancy in multiple sclerosis. The sample in question was peripheral blood, obtained after pregnancy. The source is a female donor with multiple sclerosis, enrolled in a pregnancy study. The J gene is TRBJ2-6, the V gene TRBV5-6; TRBD1 aligns across 10 bases. The CDR3 DNA is TGTGCCAGCAGCTCAGGAGTCCGGGACAGGGGTGCCGGGGCCAACGTCCTGACTTTC. It encodes CASSSGVRDRGAGANVLTF.